The subject of this entry is one T cell receptor (beta chain). Its antigen is not identified. PCR involved 60 Vbeta and 13 Jbeta primers. Assay: immunoSEQ multiplex PCR; the TCRdb copy retains only in-frame clones and omits some. The sample consists of around 130,000 clones, roughly 65% of them appearing once. V dropped 0 bases and J dropped 8 bases, with 16 bases sitting between them. Germline V gene sequence: CDR1 LGHNT, CDR2 FRNRAP. The length of the CDR3 is 16 residues. Donors likely had unrecorded immune exposures despite being nominally healthy when sampled. This entry is derived from a study of cytomegalovirus exposure and HLA in healthy donors. General study results and limits: It was in a later analysis that TCR association rates were seen to vary by HLA locus, highest for DRB1 and lowest for HLA-C.

The sample was PBMCs. The rearrangement uses TRBV12-5 and TRBJ2-2, with D possibly TRBD2 on 5 matching bases. This TCR derives from a woman aged 30 to 39 in good health and CMV-seronegative. This chain's CDR3 is CASGLVVSSCGGELFF. CDR3 in DNA: TGTGCTAGTGGTTTGGTAGTTTCTAGCTGTGGGGGGGAGCTGTTTTTT. The variable domain in full, with the rest retrieved from reference TRBV12-5 and TRBJ2-2, is DARVTQTPRHKVTEMGQEVTMRCQPILGHNTVFWYRQTMMQGLELLAYFRNRAPLDDSGMPKDRFSAEMPDATLATLKIQPSEPRDSAVYFCASGLVVSSCGGELFFGEGSRLTVL.